This T cell receptor (beta chain) was recovered during a study of cytomegalovirus exposure and HLA in healthy donors. At the level of the study: An early release of data contained about 85 million unique TCRs, which came from HLA-typed donors.

Points from the study as a whole: Exclusion applied to some V segments, including TRBV6-2 and TRBV6-3, as they were indistinguishable. Rare sequences made up most TCRs, while some public TCRs were found in many donors. One variant, a missense change in DCLRE1C, was linked in a later analysis to TCR beta V- and J-gene trimming.

In this sample, this clone turned up once. Its antigen is unidentified. Germline values: CDR1 SGHAT, CDR2 FQNNGV. The V segment lost 5 bases and the J segment 6 bases; nucleotides outside the gene matches: 2. CDR3 length: 14 residues. The PCR was carried out with 60 Vbeta primers and 13 Jbeta primers. Data came from immunoSEQ multiplex PCR; TCRdb stores just in-frame clones and leaves some out. The sample has approximately 110,000 clones, 76% seen once. The sequenced material came from PBMCs. The genes are TRBV11-2 and TRBJ2-3, with 13 bases lining up with TRBD2. The sequence was collected from a man in his forties in good health and CMV-seropositive. For the CDR3, the DNA is TGTGCCAGCAGCGGGACTAGCGGGACGGATACGCAGTATTTT. Translation: CASSGTSGTDTQYF. Complete variable domain (other parts from reference TRBV11-2 and TRBJ2-3): EAGVAQSPRYKIIEKRQSVAFWCNPISGHATLYWYQQILGQGPKLLIQFQNNGVVDDSQLPKDRFSAERLKGVDSTLKIQPAKLEDSAVYLCASSGTSGTDTQYFGPGTRLTVL.